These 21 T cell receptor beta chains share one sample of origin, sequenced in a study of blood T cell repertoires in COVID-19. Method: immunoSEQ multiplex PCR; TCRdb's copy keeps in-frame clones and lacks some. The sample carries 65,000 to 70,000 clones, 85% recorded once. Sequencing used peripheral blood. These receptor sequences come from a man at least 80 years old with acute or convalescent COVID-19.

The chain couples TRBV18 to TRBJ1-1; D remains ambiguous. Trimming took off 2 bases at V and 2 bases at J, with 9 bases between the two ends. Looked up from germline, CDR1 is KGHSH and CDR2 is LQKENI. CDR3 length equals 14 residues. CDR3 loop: CASSPFTANTEAFF. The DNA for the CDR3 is TGTGCCAGCTCACCATTTACAGCCAACACTGAAGCTTTCTTT.

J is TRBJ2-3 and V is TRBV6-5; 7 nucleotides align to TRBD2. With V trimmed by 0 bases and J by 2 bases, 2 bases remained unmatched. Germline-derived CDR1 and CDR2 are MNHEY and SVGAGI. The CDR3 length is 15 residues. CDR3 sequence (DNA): TGTGCCAGCAGTTACTCCCTAGCGGTCACAGATACGCAGTATTTT. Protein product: CASSYSLAVTDTQYF.

CDR3 residues: CASSLVQGSGTGELFF. CDR3 nucleotides: TGTGCCAGCAGCTTAGTTCAGGGGTCGGGGACCGGGGAGCTGTTTTTT. The gene calls are TRBV7-9 and TRBJ2-2; possible D gene TRBD1, 6 bases. This CDR3 has 16 amino acids. The V gene's germline CDR1 is SEHNR and CDR2 FQNEAQ (reference sequence). The V and J ends lost 1 base and 5 bases respectively, with 14 bases between them.

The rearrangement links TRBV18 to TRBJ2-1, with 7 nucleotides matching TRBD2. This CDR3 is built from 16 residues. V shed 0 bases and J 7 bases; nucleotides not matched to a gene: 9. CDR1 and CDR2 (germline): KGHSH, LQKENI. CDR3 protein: CASSPPPGGRGNEQFF. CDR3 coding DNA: TGTGCCAGCTCACCACCCCCGGGAGGTAGGGGAAATGAGCAGTTCTTC.

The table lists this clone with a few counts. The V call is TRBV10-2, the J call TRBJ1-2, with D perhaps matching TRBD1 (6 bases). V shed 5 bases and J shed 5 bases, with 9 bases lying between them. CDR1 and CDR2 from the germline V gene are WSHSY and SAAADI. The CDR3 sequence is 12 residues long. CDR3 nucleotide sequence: TGCGCCAGCAGTAGACAGGTTTATGGCTACACCTTC. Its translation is CASSRQVYGYTF.

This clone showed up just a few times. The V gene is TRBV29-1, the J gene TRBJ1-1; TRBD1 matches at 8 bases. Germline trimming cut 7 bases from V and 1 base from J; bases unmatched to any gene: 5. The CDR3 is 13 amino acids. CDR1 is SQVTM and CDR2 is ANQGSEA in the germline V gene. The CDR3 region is CSATGQGNTEAFF. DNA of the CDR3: TGCAGCGCTACCGGACAGGGGAACACTGAAGCTTTCTTT. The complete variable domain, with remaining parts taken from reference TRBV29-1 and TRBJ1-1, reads SAVISQKPSRDICQRGTSLTIQCQVDSQVTMMFWYRQQPGQSLTLIATANQGSEATYESGFVIDKFPISRPNLTFSTLTVSNMSPEDSSIYLCSATGQGNTEAFFGQGTRLTVV.

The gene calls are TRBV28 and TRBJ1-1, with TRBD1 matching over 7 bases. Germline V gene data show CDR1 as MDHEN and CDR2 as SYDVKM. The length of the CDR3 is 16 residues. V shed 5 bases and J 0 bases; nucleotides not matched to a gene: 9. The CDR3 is CASSTAGGKLNTEAFF. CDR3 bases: TGTGCCAGCAGTACGGCAGGGGGGAAATTGAACACTGAAGCTTTCTTT.

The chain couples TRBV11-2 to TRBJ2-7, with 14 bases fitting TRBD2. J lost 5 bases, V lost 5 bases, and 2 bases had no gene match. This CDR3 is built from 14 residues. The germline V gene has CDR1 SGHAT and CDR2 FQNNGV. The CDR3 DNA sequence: TGTGCCAGCAGCCCGACTAGCGGGAGGGACGAGCAGTACTTC. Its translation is CASSPTSGRDEQYF. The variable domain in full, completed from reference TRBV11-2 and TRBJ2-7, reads EAGVAQSPRYKIIEKRQSVAFWCNPISGHATLYWYQQILGQGPKLLIQFQNNGVVDDSQLPKDRFSAERLKGVDSTLKIQPAKLEDSAVYLCASSPTSGRDEQYFGPGTRLTVT.

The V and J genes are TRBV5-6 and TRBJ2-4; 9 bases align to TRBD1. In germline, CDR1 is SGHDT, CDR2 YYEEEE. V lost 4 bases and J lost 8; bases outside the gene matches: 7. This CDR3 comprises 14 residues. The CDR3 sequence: CASSGGTGFHIQYF. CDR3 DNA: TGTGCCAGCAGCGGAGGGACAGGGTTTCACATTCAGTACTTC.

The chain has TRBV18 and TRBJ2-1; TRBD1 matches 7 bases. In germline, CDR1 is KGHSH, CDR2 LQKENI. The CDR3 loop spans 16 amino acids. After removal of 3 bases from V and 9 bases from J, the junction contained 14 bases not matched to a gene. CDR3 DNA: TGTGCCAGCTCACCCTTTCACCCGACAGGGTCGTCTGAGCAGTTCTTC. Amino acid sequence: CASSPFHPTGSSEQFF.

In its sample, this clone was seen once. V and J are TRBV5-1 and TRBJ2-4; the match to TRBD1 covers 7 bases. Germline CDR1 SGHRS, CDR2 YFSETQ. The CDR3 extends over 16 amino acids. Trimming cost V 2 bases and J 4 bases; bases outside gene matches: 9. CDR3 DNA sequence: TGCGCCAGCAGCTTACATGCCGGGACAGATAAAAACATTCAGTACTTC. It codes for CASSLHAGTDKNIQYF.

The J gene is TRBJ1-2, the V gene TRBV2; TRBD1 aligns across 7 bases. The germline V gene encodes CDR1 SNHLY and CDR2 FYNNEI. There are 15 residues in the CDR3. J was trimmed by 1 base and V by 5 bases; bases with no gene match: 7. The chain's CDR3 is CASSLWQGVNYGYTF. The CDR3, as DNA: TGTGCCAGCAGTCTGTGGCAGGGGGTTAACTATGGCTACACCTTC. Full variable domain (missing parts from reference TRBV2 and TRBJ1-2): EPEVTQTPSHQVTQMGQEVILRCVPISNHLYFYWYRQILGQKVEFLVSFYNNEISEKSEIFDDQFSVERPDGSNFTLKIRSTKLEDSAMYFCASSLWQGVNYGYTFGSGTRLTVV.

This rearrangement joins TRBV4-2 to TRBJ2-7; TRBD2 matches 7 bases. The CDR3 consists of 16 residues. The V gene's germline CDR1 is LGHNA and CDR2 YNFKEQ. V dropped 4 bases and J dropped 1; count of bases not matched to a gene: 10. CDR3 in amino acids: CASSREGVAGSYEQYF. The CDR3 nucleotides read TGTGCCAGCAGCCGGGAAGGGGTAGCGGGTTCCTACGAGCAGTACTTC.

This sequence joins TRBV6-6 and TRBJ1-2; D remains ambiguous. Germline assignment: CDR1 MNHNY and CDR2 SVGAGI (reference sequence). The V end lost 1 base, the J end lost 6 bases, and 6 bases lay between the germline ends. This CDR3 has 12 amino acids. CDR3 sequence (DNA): TGTGCCAGCAGTTACTACAGAGATGGCTACACCTTC. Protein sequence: CASSYYRDGYTF.

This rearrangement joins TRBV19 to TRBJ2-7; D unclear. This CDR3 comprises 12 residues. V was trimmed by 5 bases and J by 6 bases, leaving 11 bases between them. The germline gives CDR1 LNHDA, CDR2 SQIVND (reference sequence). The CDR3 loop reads CASSVPPGEQYF. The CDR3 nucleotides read TGTGCCAGTAGTGTCCCCCCAGGCGAGCAGTACTTC. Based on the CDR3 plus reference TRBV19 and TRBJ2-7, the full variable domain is DGGITQSPKYLFRKEGQNVTLSCEQNLNHDAMYWYRQDPGQGLRLIYYSQIVNDFQKGDIAEGYSVSREKKESFPLTVTSAQKNPTAFYLCASSVPPGEQYFGPGTRLTVT.

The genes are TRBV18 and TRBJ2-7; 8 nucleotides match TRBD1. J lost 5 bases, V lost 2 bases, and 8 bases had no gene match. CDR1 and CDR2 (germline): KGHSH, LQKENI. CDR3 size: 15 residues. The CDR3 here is CASSPSRTGSHEQYF. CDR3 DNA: TGTGCCAGCTCACCATCTAGGACAGGGAGCCACGAGCAGTACTTC.

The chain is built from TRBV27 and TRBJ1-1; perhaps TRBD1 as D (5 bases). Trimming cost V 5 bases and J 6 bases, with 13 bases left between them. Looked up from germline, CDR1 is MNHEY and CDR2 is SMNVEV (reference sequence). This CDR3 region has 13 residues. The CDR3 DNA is TGTGCCAGCAGTCTTGGGGGGATCCCTGAAGCTTTCTTT. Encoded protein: CASSLGGIPEAFF.

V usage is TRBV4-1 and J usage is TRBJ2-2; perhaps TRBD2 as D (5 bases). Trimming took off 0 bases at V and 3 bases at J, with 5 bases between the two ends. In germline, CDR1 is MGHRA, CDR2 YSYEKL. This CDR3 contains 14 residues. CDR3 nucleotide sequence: TGCGCCAGCAGCCAAGAGAGGGACACCGGGGAGCTGTTTTTT. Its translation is CASSQERDTGELFF.

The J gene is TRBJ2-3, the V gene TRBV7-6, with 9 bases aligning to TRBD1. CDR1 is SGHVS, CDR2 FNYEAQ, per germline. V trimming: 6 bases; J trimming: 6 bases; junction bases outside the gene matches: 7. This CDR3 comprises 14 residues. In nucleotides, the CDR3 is TGTGCCAGCAGAAAGGGACAGGGATTTGATACGCAGTATTTT. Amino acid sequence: CASRKGQGFDTQYF.

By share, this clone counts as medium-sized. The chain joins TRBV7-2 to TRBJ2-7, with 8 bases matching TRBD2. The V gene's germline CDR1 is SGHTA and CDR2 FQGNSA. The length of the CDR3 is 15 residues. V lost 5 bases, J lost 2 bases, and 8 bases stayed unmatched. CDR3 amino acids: CASSPVAGPTYEQYF. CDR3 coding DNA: TGTGCCAGCAGCCCAGTAGCGGGACCAACCTACGAGCAGTACTTC.

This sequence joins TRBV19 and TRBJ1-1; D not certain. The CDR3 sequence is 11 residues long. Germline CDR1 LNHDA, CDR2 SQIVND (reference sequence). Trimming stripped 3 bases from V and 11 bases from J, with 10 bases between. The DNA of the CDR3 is TGTGCCAGTAGTATGGGCTGGGAGGCTTTCTTT. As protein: CASSMGWEAFF.